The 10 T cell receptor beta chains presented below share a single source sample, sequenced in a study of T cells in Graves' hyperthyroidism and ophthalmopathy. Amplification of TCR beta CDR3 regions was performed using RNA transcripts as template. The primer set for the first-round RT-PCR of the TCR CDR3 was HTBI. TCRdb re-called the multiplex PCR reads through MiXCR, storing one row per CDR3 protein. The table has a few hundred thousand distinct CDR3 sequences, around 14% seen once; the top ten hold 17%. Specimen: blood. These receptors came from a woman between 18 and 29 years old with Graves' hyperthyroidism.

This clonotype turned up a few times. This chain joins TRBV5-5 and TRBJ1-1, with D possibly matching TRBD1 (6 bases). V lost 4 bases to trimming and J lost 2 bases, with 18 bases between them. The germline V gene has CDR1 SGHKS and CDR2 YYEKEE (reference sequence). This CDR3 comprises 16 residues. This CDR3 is CASSLGGGRSNTEAFF. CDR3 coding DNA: TGTGCCAGCAGCCTAGGGGGGGGACGGTCAAACACTGAAGCTTTCTTT. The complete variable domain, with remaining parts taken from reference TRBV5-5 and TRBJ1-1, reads DAGVTQSPTHLIKTRGQQVTLRCSPISGHKSVSWYQQVLGQGPQFIFQYYEKEERGRGNFPDRFSARQFPNYSSELNVNALLLGDSALYLCASSLGGGRSNTEAFFGQGTRLTVV.

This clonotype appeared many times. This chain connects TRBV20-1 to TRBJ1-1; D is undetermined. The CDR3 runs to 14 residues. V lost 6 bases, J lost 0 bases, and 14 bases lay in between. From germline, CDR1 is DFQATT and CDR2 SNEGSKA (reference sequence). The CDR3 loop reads CSARKGSMNTEAFF. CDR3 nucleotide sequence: TGCAGTGCCCGAAAAGGGTCCATGAACACTGAAGCTTTCTTT.

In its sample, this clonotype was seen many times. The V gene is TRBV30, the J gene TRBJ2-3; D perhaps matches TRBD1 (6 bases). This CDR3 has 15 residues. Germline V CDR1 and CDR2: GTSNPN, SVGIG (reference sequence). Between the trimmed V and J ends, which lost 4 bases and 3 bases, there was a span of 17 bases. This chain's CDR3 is CAWTQLTGFTDTQYF. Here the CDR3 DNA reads TGTGCCTGGACTCAACTTACAGGGTTTACAGATACGCAGTATTTT.

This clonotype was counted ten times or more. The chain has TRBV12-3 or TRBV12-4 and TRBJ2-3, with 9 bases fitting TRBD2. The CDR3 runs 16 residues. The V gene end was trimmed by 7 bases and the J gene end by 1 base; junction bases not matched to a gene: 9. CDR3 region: CASTLGAGGGTDTQYF. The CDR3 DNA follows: TGTGCCAGCACCTTAGGGGCGGGAGGGGGCACAGATACGCAGTATTTT.

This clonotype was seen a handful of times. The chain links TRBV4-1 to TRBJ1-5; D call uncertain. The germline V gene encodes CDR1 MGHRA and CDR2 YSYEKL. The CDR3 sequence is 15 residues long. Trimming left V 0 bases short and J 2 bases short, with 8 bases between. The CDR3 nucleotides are TGCGCCAGCAGCCAAGATTCTCGGGGCAATCAGCCCCAGCATTTT. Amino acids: CASSQDSRGNQPQHF.

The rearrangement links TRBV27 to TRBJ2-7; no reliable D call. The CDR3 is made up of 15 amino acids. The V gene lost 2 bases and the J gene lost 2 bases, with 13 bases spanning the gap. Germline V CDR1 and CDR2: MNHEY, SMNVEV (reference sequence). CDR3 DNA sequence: TGTGCCAGCAGTTTAGCATCACAGACGCCCTACGAGCAGTACTTC. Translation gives CASSLASQTPYEQYF.

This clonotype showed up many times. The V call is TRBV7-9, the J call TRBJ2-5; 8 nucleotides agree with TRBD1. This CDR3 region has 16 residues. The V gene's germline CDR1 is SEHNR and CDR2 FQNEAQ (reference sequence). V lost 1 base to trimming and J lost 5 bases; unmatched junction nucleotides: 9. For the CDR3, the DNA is TGTGCCAGCAGCTTAGTTTTTGGCAGGGGGCAGGAGACCCAGTACTTC. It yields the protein CASSLVFGRGQETQYF.

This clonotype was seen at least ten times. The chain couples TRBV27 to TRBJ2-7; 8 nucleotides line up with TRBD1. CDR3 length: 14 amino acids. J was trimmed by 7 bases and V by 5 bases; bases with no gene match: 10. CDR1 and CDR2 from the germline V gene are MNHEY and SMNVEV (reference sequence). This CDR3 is CASSPDRGGEEQYF. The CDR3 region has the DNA TGTGCCAGCAGTCCAGACAGGGGCGGAGAGGAGCAGTACTTC.

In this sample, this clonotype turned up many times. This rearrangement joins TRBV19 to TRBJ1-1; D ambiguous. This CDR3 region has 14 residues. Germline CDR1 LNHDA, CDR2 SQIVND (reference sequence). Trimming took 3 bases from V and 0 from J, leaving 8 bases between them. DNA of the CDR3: TGTGCCAGTAGTATGGGGAGAGTGAACACTGAAGCTTTCTTT. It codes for CASSMGRVNTEAFF.

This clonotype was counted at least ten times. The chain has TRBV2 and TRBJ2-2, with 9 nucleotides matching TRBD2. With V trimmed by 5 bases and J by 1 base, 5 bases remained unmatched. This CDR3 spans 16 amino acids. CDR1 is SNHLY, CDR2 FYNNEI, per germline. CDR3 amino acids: CASSLGLALNTGELFF. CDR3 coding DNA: TGTGCCAGCAGTCTAGGACTAGCGCTGAACACCGGGGAGCTGTTTTTT. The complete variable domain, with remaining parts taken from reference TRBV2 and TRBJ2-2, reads EPEVTQTPSHQVTQMGQEVILRCVPISNHLYFYWYRQILGQKVEFLVSFYNNEISEKSEIFDDQFSVERPDGSNFTLKIRSTKLEDSAMYFCASSLGLALNTGELFFGEGSRLTVL.